This TCR beta chain was sequenced for a study of blood T cell repertoires in COVID-19. Turning to the study itself: T cells, B-cell-depleted T cells, or PBMCs supplied cDNA or gDNA.

Clones were sequenced by immunoSEQ multiplex PCR, and TCRdb holds only the in-frame ones, with some missing. The data hold a few hundred thousand clones, with 80% to 90% observed a single time. With 5 bases removed from V and 4 bases from J, the gap between germline ends came to 11 bases. Germline CDR1 SEHNR, CDR2 FQNEAQ (reference sequence). The CDR3 loop spans 13 amino acids. The rearrangement joins TRBV7-9 to TRBJ1-2, with D perhaps TRBD1 (6 bases). The specimen sequenced was PBMCs or T cells enriched from blood (not recorded which). This TCR was sampled from a man aged 18 to 29 who had recovered from COVID-19. The CDR3 is CASSPTGPYGYTF. The DNA of the CDR3 is TGTGCCAGCAGCCCGACAGGCCCCTATGGCTACACCTTC.